This T cell receptor (beta chain) was identified in a study of T cell responses to AZD1222 COVID-19 vaccine. Study outcomes and limitations: An increase in Spike-specific TCR breadth and depth was observed after two AZD1222 doses. Donors in the cohort were predominantly white British and more often female, and clonal diversity was possibly underestimated. Of spike-specific TCRs, nearly half reportedly target regions left unmutated in variants. Dominant at 160-218 and 743-854, vaccine-associated CD4 TCRs also spanned spike.

Germline V gene sequence: CDR1 SGHRS, CDR2 YFSETQ. The V end was cut by 1 base, the J end by 2 bases, with 10 bases between. The CDR3 totals 15 residues. A remark on this clone: What it binds is unknown.

Sequenced by immunoSEQ multiplex PCR; TCRdb stores in-frame clones only, minus some. In total, the table holds more than 110,000 clones. The TCR was taken from an adult in good health. Sequences were obtained from peripheral blood. The chain recombines TRBV5-1 with TRBJ2-1; tentatively, D is TRBD1 (6 bases). CDR3 coding DNA: TGCGCCAGCAGCTTGAACAGGGAGCCCTACAATGAGCAGTTCTTC. Amino acid sequence: CASSLNREPYNEQFF. Drawing the rest from reference TRBV5-1 and TRBJ2-1, the complete variable domain is KAGVTQTPRYLIKTRGQQVTLSCSPISGHRSVSWYQQTPGQGLQFLFEYFSETQRNKGNFPGRFSGRQFSNSRSEMNVSTLELGDSALYLCASSLNREPYNEQFFGPGTRLTVL.